Each of the 32 T cell receptor beta chains below was sequenced from the same sample in a study of technical replicates of blood from a handful of donors. Sequencing was performed with immunoSEQ multiplex PCR; in TCRdb, only in-frame clones are kept and a portion is missing. Here the sample spans around 65,000 clones, approximately 88% being singletons. The specimen sequenced was PBMCs. These TCRs come from a human donor in good health. Some clones in this sample may be carry-over from other donors' samples.

The rearrangement joins TRBV4-2 to TRBJ2-1; 12 positions agree with TRBD2. Trimming took 2 bases from V and 5 from J; bases not matched to a gene: 10. The CDR3 runs 18 residues. Germline CDR1 and CDR2: LGHNA and YNFKEQ. The CDR3 loop is CASSQTPFLAGGNNEQFF. The CDR3 DNA reads TGTGCCAGCAGCCAAACGCCGTTCCTAGCGGGGGGGAACAATGAGCAGTTCTTC.

The chain uses TRBV10-2 and TRBJ2-7; 8 nucleotides line up with TRBD1. The CDR3 is made up of 15 amino acids. The J segment lost 2 bases and the V segment lost 3 bases, leaving 6 bases of the junction unmatched. Germline CDR1 WSHSY, CDR2 SAAADI. This CDR3 is CASSDVGTGAYEQYF. The CDR3 nucleotides read TGCGCCAGCAGTGATGTCGGGACAGGTGCCTACGAGCAGTACTTC.

The chain links TRBV4-3 to TRBJ2-1; 7 nucleotides line up with TRBD1. The germline CDR1 and CDR2 sequences are LGHNA and YSLEER. The CDR3 length is 15 residues. V lost 2 bases to trimming and J lost 6 bases; unmatched junction nucleotides: 7. For the CDR3, the DNA is TGCGCCAGCAGCCAACCGGGACAGCCATTCAATGAGCAGTTCTTC. It yields the protein CASSQPGQPFNEQFF.

This chain joins TRBV7-9 and TRBJ2-7, with D tentatively TRBD1 (6 bases). Germline CDR1 reads SEHNR; CDR2 reads FQNEAQ (reference sequence). V lost 3 bases, J lost 9 bases, and 12 bases lay in between. The CDR3 is made up of 12 amino acids. CDR3 coding DNA: TGTGCCAGCAGCTTGGACAGAACGTGGCAGTACTTC. Translated: CASSLDRTWQYF. Full variable domain (remainder filled in from reference TRBV7-9 and TRBJ2-7): DTGVSQNPRHKITKRGQNVTFRCDPISEHNRLYWYRQTLGQGPEFLTYFQNEAQLEKSRLLSDRFSAERPKGSFSTLEIQRTEQGDSAMYLCASSLDRTWQYFGPGTRLTVT.

This clone was seen a single time. CDR3 sequence reads: CASSQGTSGGLTDTQYF. CDR3 nucleotide sequence: TGCGCCAGCAGCCAAGGAACTAGCGGGGGACTCACAGATACGCAGTATTTT. The gene calls are TRBV4-3 and TRBJ2-3; TRBD2 agrees at 11 bases. Trimming removed 1 base from V and 2 bases from J; junction bases left unmatched: 5. CDR1 LGHNA and CDR2 YSLEER come from the germline V gene. The CDR3 spans 17 residues.

V gene TRBV2 combines with J gene TRBJ1-5; D may be TRBD1 (6 bases). The V end was cut by 6 bases, the J end by 7 bases, with 19 bases between. This CDR3 region has 15 residues. Germline CDR1 SNHLY, CDR2 FYNNEI. The CDR3 nucleotides are TGTGCCAGCAGCCTTGGCACAGGGCACGGCCAGCCCCAGCATTTT. It codes for CASSLGTGHGQPQHF.

The rearrangement uses TRBV18 and TRBJ2-5; 11 nucleotides align to TRBD2. V lost 1 base to trimming and J lost 1 base; unmatched junction nucleotides: 5. The CDR3 has 17 amino acids. Per germline, CDR1 KGHSH and CDR2 LQKENI. CDR3 in amino acids: CASSPRASGGTQETQYF. The CDR3 DNA follows: TGTGCCAGCTCACCACGAGCTAGCGGGGGGACCCAAGAGACCCAGTACTTC.

Ten or more counts support this clone. The genes are TRBV18 and TRBJ1-2; 10 bases are a match to TRBD1. Germline CDR1 and CDR2: KGHSH and LQKENI. CDR3 size: 14 residues. J was trimmed by 7 bases and V by 8 bases; bases with no gene match: 10. CDR3 residues: CASSTRQGAGGYTF. CDR3 nucleotides: TGTGCCAGCAGCACCCGACAGGGGGCCGGTGGCTACACCTTC.

This chain links TRBV29-1 with TRBJ2-3; D unresolved. V was trimmed by 5 bases and J by 5 bases, leaving 17 bases between them. Germline CDR1 reads SQVTM; CDR2 reads ANQGSEA. This CDR3 region has 14 residues. The CDR3 protein is CSVRFKHFGDTQYF. The DNA of the CDR3 is TGCAGCGTTCGCTTCAAGCATTTCGGAGATACGCAGTATTTT.

The chain joins TRBV7-2 to TRBJ2-5; 8 nucleotides agree with TRBD1. CDR1 is SGHTA, CDR2 FQGNSA, per germline. J gave up 9 bases and V 5 bases, and 14 bases lay outside the gene matches. CDR3 length: 15 amino acids. The CDR3, as DNA: TGTGCCAGCAGCCCGAGGGCAGGGGGCGGAACTGCCCAGTACTTC. Its translation is CASSPRAGGGTAQYF.

In its sample, this clone is medium-sized. Germline is not matched at one junction end, which may reflect a read error. Other DNA sequences of this sample code for an identical CDR3. The CDR3 spells CASSLAGGYSPLHF. The CDR3 nucleotides are TGCGCCAGCAGTTTGGCCGGGGGTTATTCACCCCTCCACTTT. J is TRBJ1-6 and V is TRBV5-1; possible D gene TRBD1, 5 bases. This CDR3 spans 14 amino acids. The germline V gene has CDR1 SGHRS and CDR2 YFSETQ.

V usage is TRBV10-3 and J usage is TRBJ2-7, with 12 bases that match TRBD1. The J segment lost 4 bases and the V segment lost 2 bases, leaving 18 bases of the junction unmatched. Germline V lookup: CDR1 ENHRY, CDR2 SYGVKD. The CDR3 extends over 20 amino acids. The CDR3 here is CAISEGWSGQGAGTGYEQYF. The CDR3 DNA follows: TGTGCCATCAGTGAGGGTTGGTCGGGACAGGGGGCAGGGACCGGGTACGAGCAGTACTTC.

The CDR3 is CASSHPSRVWGEVEGYTF. CDR3 DNA sequence: TGCGCCAGCAGCCACCCATCCCGGGTTTGGGGAGAAGTGGAGGGCTACACCTTC. The V call is TRBV4-1, the J call TRBJ1-2; D is uncertain. This CDR3 is 18 amino acids long. Trimming left V 3 bases short and J 8 bases short, with 28 bases between. Germline assignment: CDR1 MGHRA and CDR2 YSYEKL.

This chain links TRBV28 with TRBJ2-3; a weak D match, TRBD2 (5 bases). Trimming cost V 3 bases and J 4 bases, with 14 bases left between them. Germline loops: CDR1 MDHEN, CDR2 SYDVKM. CDR3 size: 15 residues. The CDR3 sequence is CASSFYYGVADTQYF. The CDR3, as DNA: TGTGCCAGCAGTTTTTATTACGGGGTGGCAGATACGCAGTATTTT.

CDR3 residues: CASSPEGLAASYNEQFF. The CDR3 DNA reads TGTGCCAGCAGCCCCGAAGGTTTAGCGGCCTCCTACAATGAGCAGTTCTTC. The gene calls are TRBV7-3 and TRBJ2-1, with a weak D call TRBD2 (6 bases). In germline, CDR1 is SGHTA, CDR2 FQGTGA. The CDR3 length is 17 residues. V was shortened by 5 bases and J by 0 bases, with 17 bases between the two germline ends.

The table lists this clone with a few counts. The chain is built from TRBV6-1 and TRBJ1-6; maybe TRBD1 (5 bases). The CDR3 spans 14 residues. Trimming took 4 bases from V and 10 from J, leaving 14 bases between them. Per the germline V gene, CDR1 is MNHNS and CDR2 is SASEGT. CDR3 nucleotide sequence: TGTGCCAGCAGTGTTAAGGGGTTGGGATCACCCCTCCACTTT. Amino acid sequence: CASSVKGLGSPLHF.

The chain couples TRBV5-1 to TRBJ1-2, with TRBD1 matching 7 bases. The CDR3 is made up of 14 amino acids. V gave up 4 bases and J gave up 6 bases; unmatched junction bases: 9. Looked up from germline, CDR1 is SGHRS and CDR2 is YFSETQ. CDR3 sequence: CASSAWTGGNGYTF. In nucleotides, the CDR3 is TGCGCCAGCAGCGCCTGGACAGGAGGAAATGGCTACACCTTC.

The gene calls are TRBV28 and TRBJ1-1; a weak D match, TRBD1 (5 bases). Trimming removed 9 bases at V and 1 base at J, with 9 bases between. The CDR3 is 12 amino acids. CDR1 is MDHEN and CDR2 is SYDVKM in the germline V gene. CDR3 amino acids: CASWRGNTEAFF. The CDR3 coding sequence is TGTGCCAGTTGGAGGGGGAACACTGAAGCTTTCTTT. Filled out from reference TRBV28 and TRBJ1-1, the complete variable domain reads DVKVTQSSRYLVKRTGEKVFLECVQDMDHENMFWYRQDPGLGLRLIYFSYDVKMKEKGDIPEGYSVSREKKERFSLILESASTNQTSMYLCASWRGNTEAFFGQGTRLTVV.

V and J are TRBV11-2 and TRBJ1-2; D is uncertain. The CDR3 has 14 residues. The V gene lost 0 bases and the J gene lost 2 bases, with 7 bases spanning the gap. Germline V lookup: CDR1 SGHAT, CDR2 FQNNGV. The CDR3 DNA is TGTGCCAGCAGCTTAGACATAGCAAACTATGGCTACACCTTC. It is translated as CASSLDIANYGYTF.

This chain joins TRBV18 and TRBJ1-2; no definite D call. This CDR3 is 15 amino acids long. The germline V and J ends were trimmed by 2 bases and 4 bases, with 14 bases remaining between them. Germline CDR1 KGHSH, CDR2 LQKENI. CDR3 nucleotides: TGTGCCAGCTCACCAGAGACGGGTCCTTCCTATGGCTACACCTTC. This encodes CASSPETGPSYGYTF.

The chain links TRBV14 to TRBJ1-2, with TRBD1 as a possible D gene (5 bases). CDR3 length: 11 residues. Trimming cost V 3 bases and J 6 bases, with 5 bases left between them. CDR1 is SGHDN, CDR2 FVKESK, per germline. CDR3 sequence reads: CASSHRDGYTF. CDR3 DNA: TGTGCCAGCAGCCACAGGGATGGCTACACCTTC.

This clone has just one count. The V call is TRBV5-8, the J call TRBJ1-5; D gene uncertain. Germline CDR1 and CDR2: SGHTS and YDEGEE. V lost 2 bases and J 2 bases, leaving 5 bases between the germline ends. The CDR3 loop spans 13 amino acids. For the CDR3, the DNA is TGTGCCAGCAGCTTCGGGGGCAATCAGCCCCAGCATTTT. It is translated as CASSFGGNQPQHF. Full variable domain (outside the CDR3, taken from reference TRBV5-8 and TRBJ1-5): EAGVTQSPTHLIKTRGQQATLRCSPISGHTSVYWYQQALGLGLQFLLWYDEGEERNRGNFPPRFSGRQFPNYSSELNVNALELEDSALYLCASSFGGNQPQHFGDGTRLSIL.

The rearrangement joins TRBV6-5 to TRBJ1-1; 7 nucleotides agree with TRBD1. V lost 4 bases to trimming and J lost 4 bases; unmatched junction nucleotides: 9. The V gene's germline CDR1 is MNHEY and CDR2 SVGAGI. The CDR3 runs to 15 residues. CDR3 nucleotide sequence: TGTGCCAGCAGTTCAAAGGCTCAGGGGGGCACTGAAGCTTTCTTT. It yields the protein CASSSKAQGGTEAFF.

The rearrangement uses TRBV6-1 and TRBJ2-3; a possible D gene is TRBD2 (5 bases). The CDR3 sequence is 14 residues long. V gave up 7 bases and J gave up 1 base, with 12 bases separating them. Germline V gene lookup returns CDR1 MNHNS and CDR2 SASEGT. This CDR3 reads CASTRVIGTDTQYF. The CDR3 coding sequence is TGTGCCAGCACGCGGGTAATTGGCACAGATACGCAGTATTTT.

This clone has a single count. The chain uses TRBV4-1 and TRBJ2-7, with D perhaps matching TRBD2 (6 bases). Trimming took 5 bases from V and 4 from J, leaving 15 bases between them. Germline-derived CDR1 and CDR2 are MGHRA and YSYEKL. The CDR3 totals 14 residues. The DNA for the CDR3 is TGCGCCAGCAGCTACTCTAGCGCTAATTACGAGCAGTACTTC. It specifies CASSYSSANYEQYF.

V gene TRBV7-6 combines with J gene TRBJ1-4; 9 bases are a match to TRBD1. V lost 3 bases to trimming and J lost 1 base; unmatched junction nucleotides: 6. This CDR3 is built from 17 residues. Germline loops: CDR1 SGHVS, CDR2 FNYEAQ. The CDR3 region is CASSFQTGGITNEKLFF. CDR3 coding DNA: TGTGCCAGCAGCTTCCAGACAGGGGGGATAACTAATGAAAAACTGTTTTTT.

The chain links TRBV19 to TRBJ1-2; no reliable D call. Trimming left V 7 bases short and J 8 bases short, with 11 bases between. The germline V gene encodes CDR1 LNHDA and CDR2 SQIVND (reference sequence). The CDR3 spans 11 residues. CDR3 in DNA: TGTGCCAGTAATTCGGTATACGGCTACACCTTC. This codes for CASNSVYGYTF.

V gene TRBV10-3 combines with J gene TRBJ2-1; TRBD2 is a possible D gene (6 bases). V lost 0 bases and J 5 bases, leaving 14 bases between the germline ends. This CDR3 contains 16 residues. Germline V gene data show CDR1 as ENHRY and CDR2 as SYGVKD. CDR3 nucleotide sequence: TGTGCCATCAGTGAGTCTGGTGCTAGCGACCACAATGAGCAGTTCTTC. It yields the protein CAISESGASDHNEQFF.

The V and J genes are TRBV4-3 and TRBJ2-1; 8 positions match TRBD2. The junction had 8 bases not matched to a gene; V was cut back by 1 base and J by 9 bases. Germline lookup yields CDR1 LGHNA and CDR2 YSLEER. The CDR3 is 15 amino acids. The CDR3 DNA sequence: TGCGCCAGCAGCCAAGTCGACCTTGCGGGGGGTGAGCAGTTCTTC. Amino acids: CASSQVDLAGGEQFF.

This rearrangement joins TRBV15 to TRBJ2-2; a weak D match, TRBD1 (6 bases). Germline CDR1 and CDR2: LNHNV and YYDKDF (reference sequence). V was shortened by 6 bases and J by 1 base, with 24 bases between the two germline ends. This CDR3 is built from 19 residues. The CDR3 sequence is CATRTPRGAPGQNTGELFF. As DNA, the CDR3 is TGTGCCACCAGGACCCCCAGAGGTGCACCGGGACAGAACACCGGGGAGCTGTTTTTT. The full variable domain, completed using reference TRBV15 and TRBJ2-2, is DAMVIQNPRYQVTQFGKPVTLSCSQTLNHNVMYWYQQKSSQAPKLLFHYYDKDFNNEADTPDNFQSRRPNTSFCFLDIRSPGLGDTAMYLCATRTPRGAPGQNTGELFFGEGSRLTVL.

V usage is TRBV29-1 and J usage is TRBJ2-7; no reliable D call. The length of the CDR3 is 12 residues. V gave up 4 bases and J gave up 0 bases, with 7 bases separating them. CDR1 is SQVTM, CDR2 ANQGSEA, per germline. CDR3 residues: CSVARDSYEQYF. CDR3 DNA: TGCAGCGTTGCTCGAGACTCCTACGAGCAGTACTTC.

The gene calls are TRBV29-1 and TRBJ2-1; 7 bases fit TRBD2. V shed 1 base, J shed 1 base, and the junction held 4 bases outside the gene matches. Germline lookup yields CDR1 SQVTM and CDR2 ANQGSEA. This CDR3 contains 15 residues. The CDR3 loop reads CSVEATGGSYNEQFF. In nucleotides, the CDR3 is TGCAGCGTTGAAGCAACCGGGGGGTCCTACAATGAGCAGTTCTTC.